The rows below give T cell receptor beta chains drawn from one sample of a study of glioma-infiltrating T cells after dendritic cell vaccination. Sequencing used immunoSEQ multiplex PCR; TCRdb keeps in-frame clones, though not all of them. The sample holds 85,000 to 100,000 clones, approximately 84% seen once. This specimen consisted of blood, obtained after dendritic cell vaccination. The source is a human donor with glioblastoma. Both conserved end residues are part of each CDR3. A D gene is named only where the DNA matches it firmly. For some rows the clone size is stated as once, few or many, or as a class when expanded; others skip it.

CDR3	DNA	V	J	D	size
CASSLAPDSAAYNEQFF	TGTGCCAGCAGCTTAGCGCCGGATTCCGCGGCTTACAATGAGCAGTTCTTC	TRBV7-9	TRBJ2-1	.	few
CAWSFSGFGPDTQYF	TGTGCCTGGAGTTTCTCAGGGTTCGGTCCAGATACGCAGTATTTT	TRBV30	TRBJ2-3	.	.
CASSRGTDPGEEQYF	TGTGCCAGCAGCCGCGGGACAGATCCGGGTGAAGAGCAGTACTTC	TRBV7-3	TRBJ2-7	.	.
CASSSPGSYEQYF	TGTGCCAGCAGCTCTCCGGGCTCCTACGAGCAGTACTTC	TRBV5-4	TRBJ2-7	.	.
CASSLFLSFYNSPLHF	TGTGCCAGCAGCCTCTTCTTATCTTTCTATAATTCACCCCTCCACTTT	TRBV11-2	TRBJ1-6	.	.
CASSLGGDPRPHEQFF	TGCGCCAGCAGCTTGGGGGGGGACCCTCGACCCCATGAGCAGTTCTTC	TRBV5-1	TRBJ2-1	.	.
CASRVLAGVDEQYF	TGCGCCAGCAGGGTCCTAGCGGGAGTGGACGAGCAGTACTTC	TRBV5-1	TRBJ2-7	TRBD2	.
CASSSPNYGYTF	TGTGCCAGCAGTTCTCCTAACTATGGCTACACCTTC	TRBV28	TRBJ1-2	.	.
CATSTRGPGANVLTF	TGTGCCACCAGCACGAGGGGGCCTGGGGCCAACGTCCTGACTTTC	TRBV15	TRBJ2-6	TRBD1	.
CSVDLGAGPSYEQYF	TGCAGCGTTGACCTTGGGGCAGGGCCCTCCTACGAGCAGTACTTC	TRBV29-1	TRBJ2-7	.	.
CASRSPVGRAFYGYTF	TGTGCCAGCAGGTCCCCTGTGGGGAGGGCTTTCTATGGCTACACCTTC	TRBV6-6	TRBJ1-2	.	.
CASSIRTSGWRYNEQFF	TGTGCCAGTAGTATAAGGACTAGCGGGTGGCGTTACAATGAGCAGTTCTTC	TRBV19	TRBJ2-1	TRBD2	few
CATSREVGREKLFF	TGTGCCACCAGCAGAGAGGTGGGGAGGGAAAAACTGTTTTTT	TRBV15	TRBJ1-4	.	.
CATDDFGQVLREQYF	TGTGCCACCGACGACTTCGGACAGGTCCTGAGGGAGCAGTACTTC	TRBV28	TRBJ2-7	TRBD1	.
CASSLTGTLNQPQHF	TGTGCCAGCAGTCTGACAGGGACTCTGAATCAGCCCCAGCATTTT	TRBV6-6	TRBJ1-5	TRBD1	.
CASSQREFTSSYNEQFF	TGCGCCAGCAGCCAACGGGAGTTTACCTCCTCCTACAATGAGCAGTTCTTC	TRBV4-1	TRBJ2-1	.	once
CASSLGLAGGLWSYEQYF	TGCGCCAGCAGCTTGGGACTAGCGGGAGGGCTTTGGAGCTACGAGCAGTACTTC	TRBV5-1	TRBJ2-7	TRBD2	once
CASSLEAVQFF	TGTGCCAGCAGCTTAGAAGCGGTGCAGTTCTTC	TRBV7-8	TRBJ2-1	.	once
CAPPAGIEQYF	TGCGCCCCCCCAGCGGGGATCGAGCAGTACTTC	TRBV4-1	TRBJ2-7	TRBD2	few
CASGLQGSTEAFF	TGTGCCAGCGGCCTACAGGGAAGTACTGAAGCTTTCTTT	TRBV28	TRBJ1-1	.	.
CASSGYDRAVRQTRTDTQYF	TGCGCCAGCAGTGGTTATGACAGGGCTGTCCGCCAAACCCGCACAGATACGCAGTATTTT	TRBV10-2	TRBJ2-3	TRBD1	.
CATQTGTSSYEQYF	TGTGCCACCCAAACAGGGACCTCCTCCTACGAGCAGTACTTC	TRBV10-3	TRBJ2-7	.	.
CASSSNHRGYTF	TGTGCCAGCAGCTCCAATCACAGGGGCTACACCTTC	TRBV5-5	TRBJ1-2	.	once
CASSKVQGASYEQYF	TGTGCCAGCAGCAAAGTGCAGGGTGCCTCCTACGAGCAGTACTTC	TRBV21-1	TRBJ2-7	.	.